This record concerns one TCR beta chain sequence. These data belong to a study of T-cell reconstitution after alpha-beta-depleted transplantation in children. Unique molecular identifiers were used in preparing the TCRbeta library. TCRdb redid the calling of the PCR reads with MiXCR, one entry per CDR3 protein. This table has more than 450,000 distinct CDR3 sequences, about a sixth appearing once. Per germline, CDR1 KGHSH and CDR2 LQKENI. The length of the CDR3 is 16 residues. J gave up 0 bases and V 2 bases, and 4 bases lay outside the gene matches. The rearrangement links TRBV18 to TRBJ2-5; 9 bases are shared with TRBD2. The sequenced sample was PBMCs from the stem cell graft donor, obtained from the stem cell graft. This TCR derives from a human donor who donated a stem cell graft to a child with acute lymphoblastic leukemia. CDR3 region: CASSPWTSAYQETQYF. The DNA of the CDR3 is TGTGCCAGCTCACCATGGACTAGCGCTTACCAAGAGACCCAGTACTTC.